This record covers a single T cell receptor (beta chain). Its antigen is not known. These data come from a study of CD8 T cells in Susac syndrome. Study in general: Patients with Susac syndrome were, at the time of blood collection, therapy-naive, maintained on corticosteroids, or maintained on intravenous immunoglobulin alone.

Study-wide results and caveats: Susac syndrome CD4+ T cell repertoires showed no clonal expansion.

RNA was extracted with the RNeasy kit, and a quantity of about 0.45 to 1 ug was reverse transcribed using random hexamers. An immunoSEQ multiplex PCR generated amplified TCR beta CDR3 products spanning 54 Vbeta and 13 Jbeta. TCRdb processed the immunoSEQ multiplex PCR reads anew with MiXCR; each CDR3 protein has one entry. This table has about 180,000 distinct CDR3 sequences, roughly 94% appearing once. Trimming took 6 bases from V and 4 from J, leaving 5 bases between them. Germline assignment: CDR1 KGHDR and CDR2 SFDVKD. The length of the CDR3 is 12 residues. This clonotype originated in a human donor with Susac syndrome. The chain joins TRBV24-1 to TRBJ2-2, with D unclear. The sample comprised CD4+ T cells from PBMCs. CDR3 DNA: TGTGCCACCAGTACGAGCACCGGGGAGCTGTTTTTT. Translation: CATSTSTGELFF.